A selection of T cell receptor beta chains follows, all from one sample in a study of beta chain features in type 1 diabetes. This table comes from immunoSEQ multiplex PCR, and its TCRdb copy is limited to in-frame clones, with some not included. Among hundreds of thousands of clones, about 14% were seen once, and the ten largest hold more than 0.08%. The sample comprised naive CD4+ T cells from blood. Every receptor here comes from a man between 18 and 29 years old in good health. The CDR3 runs from the conserved cysteine through the conserved F or W. Each record gives: clone size, V gene, J gene, CDR3 length, CDR3 protein. Some rows mark clone size as missing; the rest say once, few, many or name a class of expanded clone.

many	TRBV15	TRBJ2-3	13	CATSRVGSDTQYF
few	TRBV11-3	TRBJ2-1	15	CASSSAGTRYNEQFF
few	TRBV19	TRBJ1-4	16	CASSFPYGQRNEKLFF
few	TRBV5-1	TRBJ2-3	14	CASSARQGIDTQYF
few	TRBV14	TRBJ1-1	15	CASSRFDSANTEAFF
few	TRBV5-1	TRBJ2-7	16	CASSLAVDRGMGEQYF
-	TRBV4-1	TRBJ2-5	15	CASSQAPGLQETQYF
few	TRBV5-1	TRBJ2-7	14	CASGLRRPWDEQYF
-	TRBV7-2	TRBJ2-3	12	CASSSFTDTQYF
-	TRBV11-2	TRBJ1-5	14	CASSLGGNNQPQHF
-	TRBV9	TRBJ2-3	13	CASSVGVPDTQYF